This TCR beta chain was identified in a study of tumor and adjacent non-tumor tissue in lung cancer. Looking at the study overall: Each sample yielded 4 million to 5 million productive TCRbeta reads on average. Findings of the study overall: Normal lung showed higher cumulative top 100 clone frequency than tumor. Patients with more diverse tumor TCRs had worse survival. Compared with tumor, normal lung showed significantly lower TCR diversity.

No cell sorting was done before RNA was extracted from the tissue. Concerning this clonotype itself: Its antigen is still unknown.

The CDR3 loop spans 13 amino acids. Trimming removed 1 base at V and 8 bases at J, with 10 bases between. Three rounds of nested PCR, following a modified ARM-PCR protocol, produced the TCRbeta library. TCRdb used MiXCR to reprocess the multiplex PCR reads, holding one entry per CDR3 protein. Here the sample spans about 110,000 distinct CDR3 sequences, over 70% being singletons. The sequenced sample was lung tumor tissue. This receptor was identified in a man in his 70s with non-small cell lung cancer. This chain links TRBV12-3 or TRBV12-4 with TRBJ2-3; no clear D gene. Written as DNA, the CDR3 is TGTGCCAGCAGTTTAGGTCAAATAGGTACGCAGTATTTT. Translated, it gives CASSLGQIGTQYF.